Below are 30 T cell receptor beta chains sequenced from a single sample in a study of T cell responses to AZD1222 COVID-19 vaccine. The protocol was immunoSEQ multiplex PCR, while the TCRdb copy is restricted to in-frame clones and leaves out a portion. The table records 150,000 to 170,000 clones, roughly nine tenths of them present only once. The sample here was peripheral blood, taken on day 0 of AZD1222 vaccination. The receptor source for this set is an adult in good health.

The chain is built from TRBV6-2 or TRBV6-3 and TRBJ2-7, with 8 bases fitting TRBD2. Unmatched junction bases numbered 6, after V lost 5 bases and J lost 0 bases. CDR3 size: 15 residues. Germline V gives CDR1 MNHEY, CDR2 SVGEGT. The CDR3 coding sequence is TGTGCCAGCAGTCAGTTAGCGGGACGCTCCTACGAGCAGTACTTC. This codes for CASSQLAGRSYEQYF.

CDR3 in amino acids: CASSPLGGNTEAFF. The CDR3 DNA reads TGCGCCAGCAGCCCTCTAGGGGGGAACACTGAAGCTTTCTTT. This chain uses TRBV5-1 with TRBJ1-1, with a possible D match to TRBD1 (6 bases). The germline V gene encodes CDR1 SGHRS and CDR2 YFSETQ. This CDR3 has 14 amino acids. Between the trimmed V and J ends, which lost 4 bases and 1 base, there was a span of 11 bases.

V and J are TRBV10-3 and TRBJ2-1; TRBD2 matches 7 bases. There are 16 residues in the CDR3. Unmatched junction bases numbered 8, after V lost 6 bases and J lost 0 bases. The germline V gene has CDR1 ENHRY and CDR2 SYGVKD. The CDR3 spells CAISPTLAASYNEQFF. CDR3 DNA sequence: TGTGCCATCAGCCCTACCCTAGCGGCCTCCTACAATGAGCAGTTCTTC.

CDR3 DNA: TGTGCCAGCAGCTTTGGGGGGACAGGGGATACACCCCTCCACTTT. This codes for CASSFGGTGDTPLHF. The V gene is TRBV7-9, the J gene TRBJ1-6; the match to TRBD1 covers 10 bases. Looked up from germline, CDR1 is SEHNR and CDR2 is FQNEAQ (reference sequence). This CDR3 has 15 residues. With V trimmed by 3 bases and J by 11 bases, 7 bases remained unmatched.

This chain links TRBV11-1 with TRBJ1-6; no definite D call. With 5 bases removed from V and 9 bases from J, the gap between germline ends came to 8 bases. The CDR3 is 12 residues long. Germline-derived CDR1 and CDR2 are SGHAT and FQDESV (reference sequence). The DNA of the CDR3 is TGTGCCAGCAGCACCGGTCGTTCACCCCTCCACTTT. Its translation: CASSTGRSPLHF.

The V and J genes are TRBV7-2 and TRBJ2-7; 8 positions agree with TRBD2. With V trimmed by 5 bases and J by 1 base, 7 bases remained unmatched. The CDR3 length is 15 residues. Germline assignment: CDR1 SGHTA and CDR2 FQGNSA. CDR3 nucleotide sequence: TGTGCCAGCAGCCTACGGGGGGGCATATCCTACGAGCAGTACTTC. This gives the protein CASSLRGGISYEQYF. Based on the CDR3 plus reference TRBV7-2 and TRBJ2-7, the full variable domain is GAGVSQSPSNKVTEKGKDVELRCDPISGHTALYWYRQSLGQGLEFLIYFQGNSAPDKSGLPSDRFSAERTGGSVSTLTIQRTQQEDSAVYLCASSLRGGISYEQYFGPGTRLTVT.

The V and J genes are TRBV7-8 and TRBJ1-1; D call uncertain. The CDR3 covers 15 residues. The germline V gene encodes CDR1 SGHVS and CDR2 FQNEAQ. V lost 3 bases and J 6 bases, leaving 17 bases between the germline ends. CDR3 residues: CASSLQAWNTAEAFF. The CDR3 DNA is TGTGCCAGCAGCTTGCAGGCCTGGAACACGGCTGAAGCTTTCTTT.

The V call is TRBV7-2, the J call TRBJ2-5; D remains ambiguous. Trimming took 6 bases from V and 1 from J, leaving 12 bases between them. The CDR3 totals 14 residues. Germline CDR1 reads SGHTA; CDR2 reads FQGNSA. The CDR3 protein is CASRPTVAQETQYF. The CDR3 region has the DNA TGTGCCAGCAGACCCACGGTCGCCCAAGAGACCCAGTACTTC. The whole variable domain, filled in from reference TRBV7-2 and TRBJ2-5, reads GAGVSQSPSNKVTEKGKDVELRCDPISGHTALYWYRQSLGQGLEFLIYFQGNSAPDKSGLPSDRFSAERTGGSVSTLTIQRTQQEDSAVYLCASRPTVAQETQYFGPGTRLLVL.

The J gene is TRBJ2-3, the V gene TRBV3-1 (or the pseudogene TRBV3-2), with 9 bases fitting TRBD1. This CDR3 has 16 amino acids. Germline loops: CDR1 LGHDT, CDR2 YNNKEL (reference sequence). V was pared by 3 bases and J by 1 base, with 5 bases of the junction left unmatched. CDR3 residues: CASSHRDREGTDTQYF. The CDR3 DNA reads as TGTGCCAGCAGCCACAGGGACAGGGAGGGCACAGATACGCAGTATTTT.

This sequence joins TRBV5-4 and TRBJ2-3; TRBD2 aligns across 7 bases. J was trimmed by 1 base and V by 3 bases; bases with no gene match: 8. The CDR3 loop spans 16 amino acids. Germline assignment: CDR1 SGHNT and CDR2 YYREEE (reference sequence). The CDR3: CASSYRAGAGTDTQYF. CDR3 coding DNA: TGTGCCAGCAGCTACCGGGCGGGAGCGGGCACAGATACGCAGTATTTT.

The J gene is TRBJ1-2, the V gene TRBV27; possibly TRBD1 for D (5 bases). Germline CDR1 reads MNHEY; CDR2 reads SMNVEV (reference sequence). The CDR3 extends over 13 amino acids. V gave up 4 bases and J gave up 5 bases, with 11 bases separating them. The CDR3 region has the DNA TGTGCCAGCAGTTCTCGGGGGAGGTATGGCTACACCTTC. This sequence encodes CASSSRGRYGYTF.

This rearrangement joins TRBV5-1 to TRBJ1-1, with 8 bases matching TRBD1. The V gene end was trimmed by 4 bases and the J gene end by 6 bases; junction bases not matched to a gene: 5. The CDR3 has 13 residues. Germline loops: CDR1 SGHRS, CDR2 YFSETQ. The CDR3 spells CASSLGQGPEAFF. The CDR3 DNA sequence: TGCGCCAGCAGCCTAGGACAGGGCCCTGAAGCTTTCTTT.

V gene TRBV3-1 (or the pseudogene TRBV3-2) combines with J gene TRBJ1-1; possibly TRBD1 for D (6 bases). The germline V gene encodes CDR1 LGHDT and CDR2 YNNKEL (reference sequence). The CDR3 length is 13 residues. Trimming took off 3 bases at V and 11 bases at J, with 16 bases between the two ends. In DNA form, the CDR3 reads TGTGCCAGCAGCCACGGATGGGGGGGCGAGGCTTTCTTT. Protein: CASSHGWGGEAFF.

V is TRBV3-1 (or the pseudogene TRBV3-2) and J is TRBJ2-2; D possibly corresponds to TRBD1 (6 bases). The CDR3 runs to 14 residues. The V end lost 10 bases, the J end lost 5 bases, and 17 bases lay between the germline ends. In germline, CDR1 is LGHDT, CDR2 YNNKEL (reference sequence). CDR3 sequence reads: CATKTGVRTGELFF. Here the CDR3 DNA reads TGTGCCACCAAGACAGGCGTGAGAACCGGGGAGCTGTTTTTT.

This sequence joins TRBV7-3 and TRBJ2-5; D not resolved. Trimming stripped 1 base from V and 1 base from J, with 13 bases between. The CDR3 runs 16 residues. CDR1 is SGHTA, CDR2 FQGTGA, per germline. The CDR3 protein is CASSLNMLTAQETQYF. The DNA of the CDR3 is TGTGCCAGCAGCTTAAATATGTTAACAGCCCAAGAGACCCAGTACTTC.

J is TRBJ1-2 and V is TRBV19; 7 nucleotides agree with TRBD1. Unmatched junction bases numbered 9, after V lost 6 bases and J lost 8 bases. This CDR3 has 13 residues. Germline loops: CDR1 LNHDA, CDR2 SQIVND (reference sequence). The CDR3 loop reads CASSSDRVTGYTF. DNA for the CDR3: TGTGCCAGTAGCAGCGACAGGGTAACCGGCTACACCTTC.

CDR3 sequence (DNA): TGTGCCAGCAGCCCCTTAGGTAGGCCAGGGAGCTCCTACGAGCAGTACTTC. Its translation: CASSPLGRPGSSYEQYF. V is TRBV11-2 and J is TRBJ2-7, with D perhaps being TRBD1 or TRBD2 (5 bases each). The germline V gene encodes CDR1 SGHAT and CDR2 FQNNGV. CDR3 size: 17 residues. Trimming pared 5 bases from V and 0 bases from J, leaving 20 bases between.

This chain uses TRBV19 with TRBJ2-7, with 7 bases fitting TRBD1. Germline V lookup: CDR1 LNHDA, CDR2 SQIVND (reference sequence). This CDR3 spans 15 amino acids. V gave up 3 bases and J gave up 3 bases; unmatched junction bases: 8. CDR3 protein: CASSMSGTADYEQYF. As DNA, the CDR3 is TGTGCCAGTAGTATGTCCGGGACAGCCGACTACGAGCAGTACTTC.

The chain's CDR3 is CASSQEPGFIQPQHF. CDR3 DNA sequence: TGCGCCAGCAGCCAAGAACCAGGTTTTATTCAGCCCCAGCATTTT. The rearrangement uses TRBV4-1 and TRBJ1-5; no firm D call. With 0 bases removed from V and 6 bases from J, the gap between germline ends came to 12 bases. This CDR3 has 15 residues. CDR1 is MGHRA and CDR2 is YSYEKL in the germline V gene.

V usage is TRBV5-1 and J usage is TRBJ1-1; maybe TRBD1 (6 bases). The CDR3 covers 13 residues. Trimming pared 1 base from V and 4 bases from J, leaving 8 bases between. Looked up from germline, CDR1 is SGHRS and CDR2 is YFSETQ. This CDR3 reads CASSLRQATEAFF. The CDR3, as DNA: TGCGCCAGCAGCTTGAGACAGGCCACTGAAGCTTTCTTT.

The chain carries TRBV29-1 and TRBJ2-2; 9 bases agree with TRBD2. Trimming took 7 bases from V and 2 from J; bases not matched to a gene: 11. CDR1 and CDR2 from the germline V gene are SQVTM and ANQGSEA. The CDR3 covers 16 residues. The CDR3 region has the DNA TGCAGCGCCGTCCTTGGGACTAGCAGCAACACCGGGGAGCTGTTTTTT. Protein sequence: CSAVLGTSSNTGELFF.

The chain uses TRBV30 and TRBJ1-4; D is undetermined. V was pared by 1 base and J by 0 bases, with 9 bases between. This CDR3 comprises 15 residues. Germline V gives CDR1 GTSNPN, CDR2 SVGIG (reference sequence). The CDR3 DNA sequence: TGTGCCTGGAGTGACGTCGGGGCAACTAATGAAAAACTGTTTTTT. It codes for CAWSDVGATNEKLFF.

This clone was counted only a few times. The chain recombines TRBV20-1 with TRBJ1-6, with D uncertain. The CDR3 is 13 amino acids. Trimming pared 3 bases from V and 9 bases from J, leaving 12 bases between. Germline loops: CDR1 DFQATT, CDR2 SNEGSKA (reference sequence). The CDR3 is CSASKGSGSPLHF. CDR3 bases: TGCAGTGCTAGTAAGGGAAGCGGTTCACCCCTCCACTTT.

This clone was counted many times. The rearrangement joins TRBV18 to TRBJ2-6; perhaps TRBD2 as D (5 bases). Germline CDR1 reads KGHSH; CDR2 reads LQKENI. Trimming cost V 2 bases and J 0 bases, with 8 bases left between them. This CDR3 has 16 residues. The CDR3: CASSPLGGSGANVLTF. In DNA form, the CDR3 reads TGTGCCAGCTCACCATTAGGAGGCTCTGGGGCCAACGTCCTGACTTTC.

The V call is TRBV6-5, the J call TRBJ2-3, with TRBD2 identical over 7 bases. The CDR3 length is 14 residues. Germline V gene lookup returns CDR1 MNHEY and CDR2 SVGAGI. The V gene end was trimmed by 2 bases and the J gene end by 5 bases; junction bases not matched to a gene: 4. The CDR3 reads CASSYEVAGDTQYF. The DNA for the CDR3 is TGTGCCAGCAGTTACGAAGTAGCGGGAGATACGCAGTATTTT.

This chain links TRBV7-6 with TRBJ1-5; no clear D gene. CDR1 is SGHVS, CDR2 FNYEAQ, per germline. The CDR3 has 15 amino acids. Trimming left V 0 bases short and J 6 bases short, with 12 bases between. CDR3 bases: TGTGCCAGCAGCTTAGCCGATGGGGAGGGTCAGCCCCAGCATTTT. Amino acids: CASSLADGEGQPQHF.

This rearrangement joins TRBV7-3 to TRBJ2-1, with 12 bases matching TRBD1. The CDR3 is 16 residues long. Looked up from germline, CDR1 is SGHTA and CDR2 is FQGTGA. The V segment lost 1 base and the J segment 15 bases; nucleotides outside the gene matches: 13. The chain's CDR3 is CASSLIGTGGASPMFF. The CDR3 DNA reads as TGTGCCAGCAGCTTAATTGGGACAGGGGGCGCCTCCCCAATGTTCTTC.

The chain joins TRBV7-9 to TRBJ1-1; 10 positions match TRBD1. The CDR3 length is 16 residues. Germline-derived CDR1 and CDR2 are SEHNR and FQNEAQ (reference sequence). The junction had 6 bases not matched to a gene; V was cut back by 0 bases and J by 5 bases. CDR3 loop: CASSLAIGTGATEAFF. In nucleotides, the CDR3 is TGTGCCAGCAGCTTAGCCATCGGGACAGGGGCAACTGAAGCTTTCTTT.

The chain carries TRBV5-1 and TRBJ2-3; D is uncertain. This CDR3 contains 14 residues. V lost 0 bases to trimming and J lost 2 bases, with 7 bases between them. CDR1 and CDR2 (germline): SGHRS, YFSETQ. CDR3 in amino acids: CASSLVLATDTQYF. In nucleotides, the CDR3 is TGCGCCAGCAGCTTGGTGTTAGCCACAGATACGCAGTATTTT. Full variable domain (outside the CDR3, taken from reference TRBV5-1 and TRBJ2-3): KAGVTQTPRYLIKTRGQQVTLSCSPISGHRSVSWYQQTPGQGLQFLFEYFSETQRNKGNFPGRFSGRQFSNSRSEMNVSTLELGDSALYLCASSLVLATDTQYFGPGTRLTVL.

This clone was detected once. The rearrangement uses TRBV15 and TRBJ1-1; maybe TRBD1 (5 bases). This CDR3 comprises 14 residues. Per germline, CDR1 LNHNV and CDR2 YYDKDF (reference sequence). V shed 4 bases and J shed 4 bases, with 13 bases lying between them. The CDR3 protein is CATSIGGPGTEAFF. The CDR3 DNA sequence: TGTGCCACCAGCATTGGGGGACCGGGCACTGAAGCTTTCTTT.